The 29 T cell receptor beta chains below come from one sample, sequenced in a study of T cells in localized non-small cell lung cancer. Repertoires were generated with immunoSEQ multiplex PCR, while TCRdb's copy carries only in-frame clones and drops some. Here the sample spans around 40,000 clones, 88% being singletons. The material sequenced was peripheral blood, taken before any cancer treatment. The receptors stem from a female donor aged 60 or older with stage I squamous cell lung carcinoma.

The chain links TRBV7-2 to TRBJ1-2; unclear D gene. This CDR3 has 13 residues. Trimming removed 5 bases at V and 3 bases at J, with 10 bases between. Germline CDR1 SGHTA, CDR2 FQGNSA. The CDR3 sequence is CASSPTSYYGYTF. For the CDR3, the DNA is TGTGCCAGCAGCCCAACCAGTTACTATGGCTACACCTTC. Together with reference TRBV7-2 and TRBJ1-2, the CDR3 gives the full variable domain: GAGVSQSPSNKVTEKGKDVELRCDPISGHTALYWYRQSLGQGLEFLIYFQGNSAPDKSGLPSDRFSAERTGGSVSTLTIQRTQQEDSAVYLCASSPTSYYGYTFGSGTRLTVV.

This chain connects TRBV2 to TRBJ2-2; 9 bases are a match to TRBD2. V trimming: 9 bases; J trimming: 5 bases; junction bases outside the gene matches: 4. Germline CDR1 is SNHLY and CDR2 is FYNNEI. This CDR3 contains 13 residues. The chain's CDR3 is CASLAGRTGELFF. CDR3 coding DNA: TGTGCCAGTCTAGCGGGACGGACCGGGGAGCTGTTTTTT.

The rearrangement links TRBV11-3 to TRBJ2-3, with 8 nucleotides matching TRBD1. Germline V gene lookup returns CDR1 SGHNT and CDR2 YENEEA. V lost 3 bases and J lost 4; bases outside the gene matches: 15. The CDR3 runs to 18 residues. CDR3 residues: CASSFPLKGQVNADTQYF. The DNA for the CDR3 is TGTGCCAGCAGCTTCCCCTTGAAGGGACAGGTGAACGCAGATACGCAGTATTTT. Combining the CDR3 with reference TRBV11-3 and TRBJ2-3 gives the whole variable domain EAGVVQSPRYKIIEKKQPVAFWCNPISGHNTLYWYLQNLGQGPELLIRYENEEAVDDSQLPKDRFSAERLKGVDSTLKIQPAELGDSAVYLCASSFPLKGQVNADTQYFGPGTRLTVL.

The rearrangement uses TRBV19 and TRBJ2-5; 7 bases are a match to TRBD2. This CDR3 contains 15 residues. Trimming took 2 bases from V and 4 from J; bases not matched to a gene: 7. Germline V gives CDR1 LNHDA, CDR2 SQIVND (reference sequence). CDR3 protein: CASSILTSMGETQYF. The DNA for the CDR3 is TGTGCCAGTAGTATACTGACTAGCATGGGAGAGACCCAGTACTTC.

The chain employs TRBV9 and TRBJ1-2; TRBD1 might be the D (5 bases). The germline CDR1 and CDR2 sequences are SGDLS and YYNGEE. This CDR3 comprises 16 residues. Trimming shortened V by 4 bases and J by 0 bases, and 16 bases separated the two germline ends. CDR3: CASSPRRERTNYGYTF. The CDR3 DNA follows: TGTGCCAGCAGCCCCCGCAGGGAAAGAACTAACTATGGCTACACCTTC. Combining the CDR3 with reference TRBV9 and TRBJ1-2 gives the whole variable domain DSGVTQTPKHLITATGQRVTLRCSPRSGDLSVYWYQQSLDQGLQFLIQYYNGEERAKGNILERFSAQQFPDLHSELNLSSLELGDSALYFCASSPRRERTNYGYTFGSGTRLTVV.

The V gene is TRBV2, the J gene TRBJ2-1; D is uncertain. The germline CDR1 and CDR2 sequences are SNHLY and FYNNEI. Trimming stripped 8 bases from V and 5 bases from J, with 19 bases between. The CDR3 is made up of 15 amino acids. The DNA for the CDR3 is TGTGCCAGCTCCAACACCTACCGTCGAAACAATGAGCAGTTCTTC. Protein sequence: CASSNTYRRNNEQFF.

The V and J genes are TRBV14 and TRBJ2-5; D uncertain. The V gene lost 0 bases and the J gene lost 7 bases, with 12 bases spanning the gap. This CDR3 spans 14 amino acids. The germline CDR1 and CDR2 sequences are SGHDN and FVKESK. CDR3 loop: CASSQDEVVGTQYF. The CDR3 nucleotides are TGTGCCAGCAGCCAAGATGAGGTTGTAGGGACCCAGTACTTC.

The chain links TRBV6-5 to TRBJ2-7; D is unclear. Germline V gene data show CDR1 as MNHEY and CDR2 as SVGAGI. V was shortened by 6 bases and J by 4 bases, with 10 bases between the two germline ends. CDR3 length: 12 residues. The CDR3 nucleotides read TGTGCCAGCAGCGACGGTTCTTACGAGCAGTACTTC. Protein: CASSDGSYEQYF.

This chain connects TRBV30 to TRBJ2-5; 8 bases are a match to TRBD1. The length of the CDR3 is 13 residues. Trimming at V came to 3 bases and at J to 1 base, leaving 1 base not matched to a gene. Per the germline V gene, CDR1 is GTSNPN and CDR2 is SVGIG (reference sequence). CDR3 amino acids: CAWRGQAQETQYF. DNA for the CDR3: TGTGCCTGGAGGGGACAGGCCCAAGAGACCCAGTACTTC. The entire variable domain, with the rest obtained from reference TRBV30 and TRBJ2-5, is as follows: SQTIHQWPATLVQPVGSPLSLECTVEGTSNPNLYWYRQAAGRGLQLLFYSVGIGQISSEVPQNLSASRPQDRQFILSSKKLLLSDSGFYLCAWRGQAQETQYFGPGTRLLVL.

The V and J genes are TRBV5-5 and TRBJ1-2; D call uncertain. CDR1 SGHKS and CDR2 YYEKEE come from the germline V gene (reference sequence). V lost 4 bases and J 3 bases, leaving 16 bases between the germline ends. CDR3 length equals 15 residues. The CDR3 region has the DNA TGTGCCAGCAGCCCTGGGCCGGGCCTCCACTATGGCTACACCTTC. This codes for CASSPGPGLHYGYTF.

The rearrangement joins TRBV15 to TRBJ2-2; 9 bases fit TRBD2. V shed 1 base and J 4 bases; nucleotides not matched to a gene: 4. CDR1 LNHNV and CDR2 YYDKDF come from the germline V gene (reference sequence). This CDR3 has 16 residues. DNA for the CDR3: TGTGCCACCAGCAGAGGCGGGAGGGCCGGCACCGGGGAGCTGTTTTTT. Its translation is CATSRGGRAGTGELFF.

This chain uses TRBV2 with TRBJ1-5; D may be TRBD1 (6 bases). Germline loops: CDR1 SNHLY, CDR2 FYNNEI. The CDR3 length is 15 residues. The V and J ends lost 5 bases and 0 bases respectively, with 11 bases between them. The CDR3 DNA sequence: TGTGCCAGCAGTCTGGACAGCCATAGCAATCAGCCCCAGCATTTT. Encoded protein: CASSLDSHSNQPQHF. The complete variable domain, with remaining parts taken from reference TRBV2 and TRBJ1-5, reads EPEVTQTPSHQVTQMGQEVILRCVPISNHLYFYWYRQILGQKVEFLVSFYNNEISEKSEIFDDQFSVERPDGSNFTLKIRSTKLEDSAMYFCASSLDSHSNQPQHFGDGTRLSIL.

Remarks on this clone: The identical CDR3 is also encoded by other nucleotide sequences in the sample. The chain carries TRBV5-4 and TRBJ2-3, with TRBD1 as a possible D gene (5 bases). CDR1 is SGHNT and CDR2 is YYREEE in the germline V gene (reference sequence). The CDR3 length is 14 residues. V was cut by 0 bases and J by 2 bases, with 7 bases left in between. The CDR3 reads CASSLGGSTDTQYF. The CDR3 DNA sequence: TGTGCCAGCAGCTTGGGGGGCTCCACAGATACGCAGTATTTT.

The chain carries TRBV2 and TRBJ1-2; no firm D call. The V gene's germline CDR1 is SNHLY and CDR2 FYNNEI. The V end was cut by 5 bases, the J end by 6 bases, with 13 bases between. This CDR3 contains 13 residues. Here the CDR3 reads CASSLARAHGYTF. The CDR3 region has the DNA TGTGCCAGCAGTCTAGCGAGGGCCCATGGCTACACCTTC. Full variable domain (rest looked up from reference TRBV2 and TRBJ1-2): EPEVTQTPSHQVTQMGQEVILRCVPISNHLYFYWYRQILGQKVEFLVSFYNNEISEKSEIFDDQFSVERPDGSNFTLKIRSTKLEDSAMYFCASSLARAHGYTFGSGTRLTVV.

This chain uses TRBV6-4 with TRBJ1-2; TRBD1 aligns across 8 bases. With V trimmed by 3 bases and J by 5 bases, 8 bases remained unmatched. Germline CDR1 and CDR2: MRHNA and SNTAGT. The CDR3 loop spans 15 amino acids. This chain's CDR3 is CASSEVAGGFYGYTF. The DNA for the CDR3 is TGTGCCAGCAGTGAAGTAGCAGGGGGCTTTTATGGCTACACCTTC.

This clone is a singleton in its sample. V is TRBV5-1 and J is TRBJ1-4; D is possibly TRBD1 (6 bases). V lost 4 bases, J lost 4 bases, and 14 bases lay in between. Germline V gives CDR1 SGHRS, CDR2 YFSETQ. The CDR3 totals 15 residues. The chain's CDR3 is CASSADTGFNEKLFF. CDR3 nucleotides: TGCGCCAGCAGCGCCGACACAGGGTTTAATGAAAAACTGTTTTTT.

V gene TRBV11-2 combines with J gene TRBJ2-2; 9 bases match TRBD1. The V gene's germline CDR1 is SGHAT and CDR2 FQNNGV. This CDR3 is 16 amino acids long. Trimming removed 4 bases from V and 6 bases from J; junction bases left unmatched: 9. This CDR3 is CASSSPGQGMSGELFF. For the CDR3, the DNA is TGTGCCAGCAGCTCTCCGGGACAGGGAATGTCCGGGGAGCTGTTTTTT.

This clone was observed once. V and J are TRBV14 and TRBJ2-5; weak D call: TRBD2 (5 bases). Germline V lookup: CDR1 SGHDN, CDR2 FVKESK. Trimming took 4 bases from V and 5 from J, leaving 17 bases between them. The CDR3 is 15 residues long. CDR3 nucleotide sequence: TGTGCCAGCAGCCCAACCCGGGCTAGCTCGGAGACCCAGTACTTC. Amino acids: CASSPTRASSETQYF.

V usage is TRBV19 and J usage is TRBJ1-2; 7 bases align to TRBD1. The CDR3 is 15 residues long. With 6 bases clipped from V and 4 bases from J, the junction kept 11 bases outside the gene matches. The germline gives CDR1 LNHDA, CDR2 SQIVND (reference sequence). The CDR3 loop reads CASSQRTGGTYGYTF. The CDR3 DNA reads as TGTGCCAGTAGCCAAAGGACAGGAGGCACCTATGGCTACACCTTC.

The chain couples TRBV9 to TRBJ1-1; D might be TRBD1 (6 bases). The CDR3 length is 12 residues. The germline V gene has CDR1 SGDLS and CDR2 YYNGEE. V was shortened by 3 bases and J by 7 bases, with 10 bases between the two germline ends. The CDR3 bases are TGTGCCAGCAGCGGAGCAGGGGATGAAGCTTTCTTT. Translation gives CASSGAGDEAFF.

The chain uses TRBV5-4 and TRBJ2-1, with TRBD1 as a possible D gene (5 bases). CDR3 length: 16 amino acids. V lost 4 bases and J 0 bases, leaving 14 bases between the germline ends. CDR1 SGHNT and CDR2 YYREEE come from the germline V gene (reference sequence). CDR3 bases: TGTGCCAGCAGCAAGACAGACAGTAGCTCCTACAATGAGCAGTTCTTC. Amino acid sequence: CASSKTDSSSYNEQFF.

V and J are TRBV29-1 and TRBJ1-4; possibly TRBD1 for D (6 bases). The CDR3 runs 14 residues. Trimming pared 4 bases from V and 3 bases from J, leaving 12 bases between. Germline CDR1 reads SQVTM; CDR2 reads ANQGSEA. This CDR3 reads CSVGGGRANEKLFF. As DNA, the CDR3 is TGCAGCGTTGGAGGGGGGAGGGCTAATGAAAAACTGTTTTTT.

Here the CDR3 reads CASSYLGSRGAFF. In DNA form, the CDR3 reads TGTGCCAGCAGTTACCTGGGATCGCGGGGAGCTTTCTTT. The chain has TRBV6-5 and TRBJ1-1; no clear D gene. V was cut by 2 bases and J by 10 bases, with 14 bases left in between. The CDR3 covers 13 residues. Germline lookup yields CDR1 MNHEY and CDR2 SVGAGI.

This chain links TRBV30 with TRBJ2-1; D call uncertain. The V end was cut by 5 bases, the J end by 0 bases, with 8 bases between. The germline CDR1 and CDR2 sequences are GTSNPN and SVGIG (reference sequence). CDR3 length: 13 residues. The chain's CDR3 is CAWDRSSYNEQFF. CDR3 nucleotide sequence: TGTGCCTGGGACCGAAGCTCCTACAATGAGCAGTTCTTC.

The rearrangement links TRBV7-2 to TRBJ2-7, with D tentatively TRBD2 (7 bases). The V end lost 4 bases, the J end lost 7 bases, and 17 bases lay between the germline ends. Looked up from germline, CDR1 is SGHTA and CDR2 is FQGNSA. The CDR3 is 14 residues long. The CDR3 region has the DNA TGTGCCAGCAGCTACGCTTTAGGGGGAGGGGAGCAGTACTTC. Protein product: CASSYALGGGEQYF. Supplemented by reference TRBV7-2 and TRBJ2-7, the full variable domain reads GAGVSQSPSNKVTEKGKDVELRCDPISGHTALYWYRQSLGQGLEFLIYFQGNSAPDKSGLPSDRFSAERTGGSVSTLTIQRTQQEDSAVYLCASSYALGGGEQYFGPGTRLTVT.

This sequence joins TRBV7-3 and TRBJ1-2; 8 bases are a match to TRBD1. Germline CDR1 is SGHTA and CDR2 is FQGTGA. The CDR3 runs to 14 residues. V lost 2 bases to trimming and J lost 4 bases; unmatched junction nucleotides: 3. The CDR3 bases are TGTGCCAGCAGCTTACAGGGGGCAAGCTATGGCTACACCTTC. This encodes CASSLQGASYGYTF.

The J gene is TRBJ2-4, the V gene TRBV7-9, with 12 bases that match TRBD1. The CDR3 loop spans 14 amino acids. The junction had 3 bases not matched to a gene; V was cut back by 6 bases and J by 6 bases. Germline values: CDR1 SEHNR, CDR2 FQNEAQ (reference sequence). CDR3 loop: CASRPGQGANIQYF. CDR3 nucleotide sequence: TGTGCCAGCAGGCCGGGACAGGGGGCAAACATTCAGTACTTC.

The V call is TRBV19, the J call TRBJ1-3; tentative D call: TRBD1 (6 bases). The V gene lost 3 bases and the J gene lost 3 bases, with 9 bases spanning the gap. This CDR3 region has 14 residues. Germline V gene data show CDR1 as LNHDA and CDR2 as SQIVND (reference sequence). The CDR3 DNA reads TGTGCCAGTAGTATTCAGGGGTATGGAAACACCATATATTTT. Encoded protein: CASSIQGYGNTIYF. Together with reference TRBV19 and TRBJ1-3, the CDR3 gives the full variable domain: DGGITQSPKYLFRKEGQNVTLSCEQNLNHDAMYWYRQDPGQGLRLIYYSQIVNDFQKGDIAEGYSVSREKKESFPLTVTSAQKNPTAFYLCASSIQGYGNTIYFGEGSWLTVV.

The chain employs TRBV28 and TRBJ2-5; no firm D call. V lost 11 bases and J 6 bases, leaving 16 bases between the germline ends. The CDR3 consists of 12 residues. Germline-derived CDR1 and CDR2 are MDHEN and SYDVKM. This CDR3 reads CASAPSVKTQYF. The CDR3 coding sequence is TGTGCCTCCGCCCCAAGCGTGAAGACCCAGTACTTC.